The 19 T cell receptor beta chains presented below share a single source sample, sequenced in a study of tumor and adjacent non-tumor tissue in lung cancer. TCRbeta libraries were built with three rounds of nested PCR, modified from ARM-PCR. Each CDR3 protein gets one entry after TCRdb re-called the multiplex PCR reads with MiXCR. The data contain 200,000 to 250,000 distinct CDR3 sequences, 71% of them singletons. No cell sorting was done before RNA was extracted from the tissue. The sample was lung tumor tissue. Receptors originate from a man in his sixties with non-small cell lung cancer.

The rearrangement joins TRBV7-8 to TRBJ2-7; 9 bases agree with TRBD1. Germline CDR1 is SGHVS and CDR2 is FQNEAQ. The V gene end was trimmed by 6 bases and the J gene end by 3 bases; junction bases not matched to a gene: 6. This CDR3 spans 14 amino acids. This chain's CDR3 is CASSFATGGYEQYF. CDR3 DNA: TGTGCCAGCAGTTTTGCGACAGGGGGCTACGAGCAGTACTTC.

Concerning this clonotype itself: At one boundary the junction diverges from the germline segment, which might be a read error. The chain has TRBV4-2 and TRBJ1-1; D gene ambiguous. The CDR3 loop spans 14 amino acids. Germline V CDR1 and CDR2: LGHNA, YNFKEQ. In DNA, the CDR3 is TGTGCCAGCAGCATCAGTAGGGAAAACATTGAAGCTTTCTTT. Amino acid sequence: CASSISRENIEAFF.

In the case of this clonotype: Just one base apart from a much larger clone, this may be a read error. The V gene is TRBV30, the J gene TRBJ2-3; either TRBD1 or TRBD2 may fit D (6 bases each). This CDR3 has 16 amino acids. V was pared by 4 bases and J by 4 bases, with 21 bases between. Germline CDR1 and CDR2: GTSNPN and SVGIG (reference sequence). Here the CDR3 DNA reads TGTGCCTGGACTCGTCCGGGGGCGACGAGCTCAGATACGCAGTATTTT. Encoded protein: CAWTRPGATSSDTQYF.

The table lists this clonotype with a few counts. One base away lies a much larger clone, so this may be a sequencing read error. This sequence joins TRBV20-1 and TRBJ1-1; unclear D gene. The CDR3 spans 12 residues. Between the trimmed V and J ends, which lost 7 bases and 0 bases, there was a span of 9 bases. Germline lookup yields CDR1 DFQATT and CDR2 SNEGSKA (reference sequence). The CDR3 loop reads CSVPLMNTEAFF. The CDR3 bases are TGCAGTGTCCCTCTCATGAACACTGAAGCTTTCTTT.

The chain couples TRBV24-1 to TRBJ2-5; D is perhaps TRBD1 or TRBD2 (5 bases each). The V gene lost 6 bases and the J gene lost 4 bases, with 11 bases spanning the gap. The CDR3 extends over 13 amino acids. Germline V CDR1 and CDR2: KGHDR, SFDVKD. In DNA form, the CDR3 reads TGTGCCACCAGTCGGGGTAGGGGAGAGACCCAGTACTTC. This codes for CATSRGRGETQYF.

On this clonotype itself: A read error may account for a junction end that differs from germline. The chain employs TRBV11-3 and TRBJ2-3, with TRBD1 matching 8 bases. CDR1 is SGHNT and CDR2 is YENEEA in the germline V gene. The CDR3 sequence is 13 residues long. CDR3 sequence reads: CVSSFQGADTQYF. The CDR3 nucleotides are TGTGTCAGCAGTTTTCAGGGGGCAGATACGCAATATTTT. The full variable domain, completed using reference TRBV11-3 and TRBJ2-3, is EAGVVQSPRYKIIEKKQPVAFWCNPISGHNTLYWYLQNLGQGPELLIRYENEEAVDDSQLPKDRFSAERLKGVDSTLKIQPAELGDSAVYLCVSSFQGADTQYFGPGTRLTVL.

The CDR3 loop is CASSLQRVVCGYTF. The CDR3 nucleotides read TGTGCCAGCAGCTTACAAAGGGTGGTCTGTGGCTACACCTTC. This rearrangement joins TRBV5-4 to TRBJ1-2; no firm D call. The CDR3 sequence is 14 residues long. Per the germline V gene, CDR1 is SGHNT and CDR2 is YYREEE (reference sequence). V lost 2 bases and J lost 7, with 15 bases in between.

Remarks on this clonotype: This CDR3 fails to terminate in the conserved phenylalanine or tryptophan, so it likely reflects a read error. CDR3 nucleotides: TGTGCCAGCAGCCCTTATTCGCAGGGGGGAAGCGGGGAGCTGTTTGTT. This translates into CASSPYSQGGSGELFV. The chain has TRBV5-4 and TRBJ2-2, with a possible D match to TRBD1 (7 bases). This CDR3 is 16 amino acids long. Germline V gives CDR1 SGHNT, CDR2 YYREEE (reference sequence). V was cut by 4 bases and J by 7 bases, with 20 bases left in between.

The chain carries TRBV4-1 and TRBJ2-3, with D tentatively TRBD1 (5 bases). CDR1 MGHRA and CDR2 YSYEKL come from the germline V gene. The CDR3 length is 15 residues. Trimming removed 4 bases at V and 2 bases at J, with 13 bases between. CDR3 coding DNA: TGCGCCAGCAGCCTCAGCGACAGAGTCACAGATACGCAGTATTTT. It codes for CASSLSDRVTDTQYF.

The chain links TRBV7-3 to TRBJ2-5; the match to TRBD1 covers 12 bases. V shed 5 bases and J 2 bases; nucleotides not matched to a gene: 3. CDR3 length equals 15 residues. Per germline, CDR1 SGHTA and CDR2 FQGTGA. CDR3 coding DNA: TGTGCCAGCAGCGGGACAGGGGGCCGGCAAGAGACCCAGTACTTC. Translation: CASSGTGGRQETQYF.

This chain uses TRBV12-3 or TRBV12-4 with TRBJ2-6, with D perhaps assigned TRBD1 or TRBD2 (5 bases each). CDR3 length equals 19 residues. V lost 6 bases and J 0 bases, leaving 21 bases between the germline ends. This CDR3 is CASSFRIRGSPSGANVLTF. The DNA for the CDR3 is TGTGCCAGCAGCTTCCGTATCCGGGGCAGTCCCTCTGGGGCCAACGTCCTGACTTTC.

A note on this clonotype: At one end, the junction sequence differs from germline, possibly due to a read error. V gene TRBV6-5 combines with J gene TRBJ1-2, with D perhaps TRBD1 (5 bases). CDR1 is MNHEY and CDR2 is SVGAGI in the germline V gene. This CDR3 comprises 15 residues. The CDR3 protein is CTSSYSGTDFRGYTF. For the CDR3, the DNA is TGTACCAGCAGTTACTCCGGGACCGACTTTCGAGGCTACACCTTC.

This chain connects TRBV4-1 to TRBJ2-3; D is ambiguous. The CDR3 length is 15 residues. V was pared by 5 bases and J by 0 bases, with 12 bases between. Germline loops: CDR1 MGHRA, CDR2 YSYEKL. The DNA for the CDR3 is TGCGCCAGCAGCATTAGACTGACTAGCACAGATACGCAGTATTTT. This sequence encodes CASSIRLTSTDTQYF.

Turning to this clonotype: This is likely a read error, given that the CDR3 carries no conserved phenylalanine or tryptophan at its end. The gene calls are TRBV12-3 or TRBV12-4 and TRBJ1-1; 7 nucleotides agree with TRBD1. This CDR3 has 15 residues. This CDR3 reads CVGSLVFRGSTEAFY. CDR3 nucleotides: TGTGTCGGCAGTTTAGTTTTCAGGGGGAGCACTGAAGCTTTCTAT.

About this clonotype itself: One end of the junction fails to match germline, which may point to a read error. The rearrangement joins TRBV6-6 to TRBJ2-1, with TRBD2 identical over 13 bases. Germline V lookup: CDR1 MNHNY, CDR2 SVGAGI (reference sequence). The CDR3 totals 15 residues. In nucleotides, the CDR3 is TGTGCCAGCAGCCCCTCCGGGACTAGCGGGGTTGAGCAATTCTTC. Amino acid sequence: CASSPSGTSGVEQFF.

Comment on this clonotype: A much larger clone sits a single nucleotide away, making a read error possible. CDR3 in amino acids: CANSLESGGGKQYF. The CDR3 bases are TGTGCCAACAGCTTAGAGAGCGGTGGGGGTAAGCAGTATTTT. The J gene is TRBJ2-3, the V gene TRBV11-2, with D perhaps assigned TRBD1 or TRBD2 (5 bases each). Germline V gene sequence: CDR1 SGHAT, CDR2 FQNNGV. The CDR3 consists of 14 residues.

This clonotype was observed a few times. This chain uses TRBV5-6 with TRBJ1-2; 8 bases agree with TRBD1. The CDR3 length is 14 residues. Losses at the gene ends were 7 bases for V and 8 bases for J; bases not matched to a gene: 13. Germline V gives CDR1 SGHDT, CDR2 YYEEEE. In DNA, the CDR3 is TGTGCCAGCTCCCCGGACAGGGAGGTATGGGGCTACACCTTC. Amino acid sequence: CASSPDREVWGYTF.

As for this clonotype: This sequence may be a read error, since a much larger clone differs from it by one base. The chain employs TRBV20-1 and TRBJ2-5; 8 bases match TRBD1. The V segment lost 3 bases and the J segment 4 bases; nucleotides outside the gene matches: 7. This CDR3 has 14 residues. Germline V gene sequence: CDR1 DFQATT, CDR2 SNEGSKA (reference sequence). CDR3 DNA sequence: TGCAGTGCTAGGGCAGGGGGCGTGTCAGAGACCCAGTACTTC. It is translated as CSARAGGVSETQYF.

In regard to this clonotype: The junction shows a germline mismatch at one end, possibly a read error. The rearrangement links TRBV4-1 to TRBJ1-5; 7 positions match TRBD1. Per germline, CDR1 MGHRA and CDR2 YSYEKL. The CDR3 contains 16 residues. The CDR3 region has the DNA TGCGCCAGCAGCCAACATGCGGGAGGGGGCAATCATCCCCAGCATTTT. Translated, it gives CASSQHAGGGNHPQHF.